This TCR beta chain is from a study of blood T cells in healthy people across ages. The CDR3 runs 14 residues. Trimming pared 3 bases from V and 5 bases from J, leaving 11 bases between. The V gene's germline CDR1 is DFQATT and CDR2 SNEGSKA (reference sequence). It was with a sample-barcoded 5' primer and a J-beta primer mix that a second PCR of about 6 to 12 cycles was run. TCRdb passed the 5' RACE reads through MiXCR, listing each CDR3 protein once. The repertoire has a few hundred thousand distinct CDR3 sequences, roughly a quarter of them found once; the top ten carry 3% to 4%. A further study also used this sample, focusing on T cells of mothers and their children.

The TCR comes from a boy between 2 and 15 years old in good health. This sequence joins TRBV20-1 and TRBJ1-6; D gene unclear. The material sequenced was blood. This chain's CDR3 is CSARKGSDNSPLHF. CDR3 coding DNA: TGCAGTGCTAGGAAGGGTTCCGATAATTCACCCCTCCACTTT.